The 17 T cell receptor beta chains in this list originate from one sample, sequenced in a study of molecular identifiers for immune sequencing clone quantification. TCRdb reprocessed the PCR reads via MiXCR and lists one record per CDR3 protein. The sample shows tens of thousands of distinct CDR3 sequences, about 19% of them seen only once. What was sequenced was naive CD8+ T cells from blood, with Jurkat cell RNA spiked in. Subset defined: FACS-sorted CD8+CD4-CCR7+CD45RA+ naive T cells. The receptors stem from a human donor in good health. Some libraries in this study had Jurkat cell RNA spiked in.

The table lists this clonotype with many counts. This chain uses TRBV28 with TRBJ2-6; D is ambiguous. Trimming removed 8 bases at V and 0 bases at J, with 14 bases between. Germline values: CDR1 MDHEN, CDR2 SYDVKM. The CDR3 spans 16 residues. CDR3: CASSNSRVSGANVLTF. The CDR3 nucleotides are TGTGCCAGCTCCAATTCTAGGGTCTCTGGGGCCAACGTCCTGACTTTC.

By sample share, this clonotype is medium-sized. In DNA, the CDR3 is TGTGCCAGCAGCTTGGCCTTTCAGGAGAACACCGGGGAGCTGTTTTTT. It yields the protein CASSLAFQENTGELFF. The V and J genes are TRBV5-4 and TRBJ2-2; D is ambiguous. The V gene lost 0 bases and the J gene lost 1 base, with 10 bases spanning the gap. This CDR3 comprises 16 residues. CDR1 is SGHNT, CDR2 YYREEE, per germline (reference sequence).

There are many counts of this clonotype. The chain uses TRBV6-2 or TRBV6-3 and TRBJ2-1; 10 positions agree with TRBD1. V shed 4 bases and J 7 bases; nucleotides not matched to a gene: 4. The germline V gene has CDR1 MNHEY and CDR2 SVGEGT. The CDR3 runs to 14 residues. CDR3 region: CASSLWDRGNEQFF. CDR3 sequence (DNA): TGTGCCAGCAGTTTGTGGGACAGGGGTAATGAGCAGTTCTTC.

With regard to this clonotype: This may be a read error, as it is one base from a much larger clone. This chain uses TRBV27 with TRBJ2-7; D may be TRBD1 (5 bases). Trimming shortened V by 6 bases and J by 5 bases, and 11 bases separated the two germline ends. Germline V gives CDR1 MNHEY, CDR2 SMNVEV (reference sequence). The CDR3 contains 12 residues. The CDR3 DNA follows: TGTGCCAGCAGGGACCCAGGGCACGAGCAGTACTTC. It codes for CASRDPGHEQYF.

This chain links TRBV7-9 with TRBJ2-5; D not resolved. Between the trimmed V and J ends, which lost 5 bases and 0 bases, there was a span of 13 bases. Germline assignment: CDR1 SEHNR and CDR2 FQNEAQ (reference sequence). This CDR3 is built from 15 residues. DNA of the CDR3: TGTGCCAGCAGCAAAGTGACGGAGTACCAAGAGACCCAGTACTTC. Translating gives CASSKVTEYQETQYF.

In this sample, this clonotype turned up many times. The chain joins TRBV20-1 to TRBJ2-3; D might be TRBD2 (5 bases). Germline values: CDR1 DFQATT, CDR2 SNEGSKA (reference sequence). Deletions cut 7 bases from V and 4 bases from J, with 15 bases between. This CDR3 comprises 13 residues. CDR3 DNA sequence: TGCAGTGTCCCACTAGACGCATCAGATACGCAGTATTTT. Its translation: CSVPLDASDTQYF.

This clonotype occurred many times. The rearrangement links TRBV4-2 to TRBJ2-1; D may be TRBD1 or TRBD2 (5 bases each). The CDR3 extends over 11 amino acids. Germline V lookup: CDR1 LGHNA, CDR2 YNFKEQ. V lost 7 bases, J lost 10 bases, and 11 bases lay in between. The CDR3 DNA sequence: TGTGCCAGCACTGCAGGGAGAGAGCAGTTCTTC. Amino acids: CASTAGREQFF.

A note on this clonotype: The junction does not match germline at one end; this may be a read error. The rearrangement joins TRBV3-1 to TRBJ2-5, with TRBD2 matching 15 bases. This CDR3 has 16 amino acids. In germline, CDR1 is LGHDT, CDR2 YNNKEL (reference sequence). The CDR3 sequence is CASSQGTSGRKETQCF. Written as DNA, the CDR3 is TGCGCCAGCAGCCAAGGGACTAGCGGGAGGAAAGAGACCCAGTGCTTC.

This clonotype was counted many times. The chain links TRBV7-6 to TRBJ2-5; D not resolved. The CDR3 is made up of 15 amino acids. Germline V lookup: CDR1 SGHVS, CDR2 FNYEAQ. V shed 5 bases and J shed 1 base, with 14 bases lying between them. CDR3 sequence reads: CASSPYLVSQETQYF. CDR3 nucleotides: TGTGCCAGCAGCCCCTACCTAGTTTCCCAAGAGACCCAGTACTTC.

Many counts were recorded for this clonotype. The V and J genes are TRBV6-2 or TRBV6-3 and TRBJ2-3; either TRBD1 or TRBD2 may fit D (5 bases each). The length of the CDR3 is 17 residues. Germline CDR1 is MNHEY and CDR2 is SVGEGT. Trimming removed 6 bases at V and 8 bases at J, with 27 bases between. CDR3 sequence: CASSPLVPGTKEGTQYF. CDR3 nucleotide sequence: TGTGCCAGCAGCCCACTCGTGCCAGGGACCAAAGAGGGTACGCAGTATTTT.

The J gene is TRBJ1-5, the V gene TRBV19; D is perhaps TRBD1 (6 bases). The CDR3 has 14 amino acids. V was clipped by 3 bases and J by 7 bases, with 13 bases between them. Germline V gene data show CDR1 as LNHDA and CDR2 as SQIVND (reference sequence). CDR3 loop: CASSMLTGMQPQHF. In DNA form, the CDR3 reads TGTGCCAGTAGTATGCTCACAGGGATGCAGCCCCAGCATTTT.

In its sample, this clonotype was seen many times. This chain joins TRBV7-2 and TRBJ2-5; no firm D call. V was shortened by 5 bases and J by 4 bases, with 17 bases between the two germline ends. The CDR3 is 15 amino acids. In germline, CDR1 is SGHTA, CDR2 FQGNSA. The CDR3 is CASSPYIGSGETQYF. CDR3 bases: TGTGCCAGCAGCCCTTATATCGGGTCAGGAGAGACCCAGTACTTC.

The table lists this clonotype with many counts. The CDR3 region has the DNA TGTGCCAGCAGCTTAGACGGCCACCCGTGGGCCCAGTACTTC. This sequence encodes CASSLDGHPWAQYF. The genes are TRBV7-8 and TRBJ2-5, with D hard to call. V was shortened by 1 base and J by 9 bases, with 15 bases between the two germline ends. This CDR3 region has 14 residues. Germline loops: CDR1 SGHVS, CDR2 FQNEAQ.

This clonotype was counted many times. The rearrangement joins TRBV11-1 to TRBJ2-5; 7 nucleotides agree with TRBD1. The CDR3 runs to 15 residues. J gave up 4 bases and V 0 bases, and 5 bases lay outside the gene matches. Germline lookup yields CDR1 SGHAT and CDR2 FQDESV (reference sequence). CDR3 DNA: TGTGCCAGCAGCTTAGCGGAGAGGGGGCGAGAGACCCAGTACTTC. Amino acids: CASSLAERGRETQYF.

At least ten counts were recorded for this clonotype. The CDR3 nucleotides are TGTGCCAGCAGCTTTTTAGTCCAAGAGACCCAGTACTTC. This gives the protein CASSFLVQETQYF. The rearrangement links TRBV7-9 to TRBJ2-5; D gene unclear. Germline V gives CDR1 SEHNR, CDR2 FQNEAQ (reference sequence). Trimming removed 3 bases from V and 1 base from J, with 6 bases in between. The CDR3 runs to 13 residues.

This clonotype is a singleton in its sample. This chain uses TRBV7-2 with TRBJ2-7; D remains ambiguous. This CDR3 is 13 amino acids long. CDR1 and CDR2 (germline): SGHTA, FQGNSA. Trimming removed 5 bases at V and 3 bases at J, with 11 bases between. The CDR3 DNA reads TGTGCCAGCAGCCCTCTCGGTCGCTACGAGCAGTACTTC. Translated, it gives CASSPLGRYEQYF.

This chain links TRBV29-1 with TRBJ2-3; 8 nucleotides match TRBD2. V shed 0 bases, J shed 4 bases, and the junction held 9 bases outside the gene matches. The CDR3 contains 16 residues. Germline assignment: CDR1 SQVTM and CDR2 ANQGSEA. The CDR3 reads CSVEERLAGRADTQYF. Here the CDR3 DNA reads TGCAGCGTTGAAGAAAGGCTAGCGGGTAGGGCAGATACGCAGTATTTT.